These 3 T cell receptor beta chains were sequenced from one sample in a study of T-cell reconstitution after alpha-beta-depleted transplantation in children. Unique molecular identifiers were used in preparing the TCRbeta library. TCRdb recomputed calls from the PCR reads with MiXCR, one row per CDR3 protein. The table lists 300,000 to 400,000 distinct CDR3 sequences, 15% to 20% of them singletons, with just over 40% in the top ten. The sample here was PBMCs, mostly from graft donor cells, taken 360 days after TCRalphabeta/CD19-depleted stem cell transplant. The origin of the receptors is a male patient between 2 and 10 years old who had a stem cell transplant for acute lymphoblastic leukemia, so the T cells may come from the graft donor.

This sequence joins TRBV6-5 and TRBJ1-4, with D perhaps matching TRBD1 (5 bases). Trimming shortened V by 6 bases and J by 5 bases, and 13 bases separated the two germline ends. CDR3 length: 14 residues. Looked up from germline, CDR1 is MNHEY and CDR2 is SVGAGI. CDR3 in amino acids: CASSPGTQNEKLFF. The CDR3 DNA reads TGTGCCAGCAGCCCCGGGACTCAGAATGAAAAACTGTTTTTT.

Here the CDR3 reads CASSSGGFYNEQFF. The CDR3 nucleotides read TGTGCCAGCAGTTCGGGGGGATTCTACAATGAGCAGTTCTTC. The rearrangement links TRBV25-1 to TRBJ2-1, with TRBD2 identical over 7 bases. The V and J ends lost 5 bases and 3 bases, in that order; junction bases with no gene match: 4. CDR3 length equals 14 residues. Germline lookup yields CDR1 MGHDK and CDR2 SYGVNS.

At least ten counts were recorded for this clonotype. This sequence joins TRBV6-2 or TRBV6-3 and TRBJ2-2; 7 positions agree with TRBD1. Germline V gene sequence: CDR1 MNHEY, CDR2 SVGEGT. The V and J ends lost 6 bases and 7 bases, in that order; junction bases with no gene match: 8. The CDR3 consists of 14 residues. For the CDR3, the DNA is TGTGCCAGCAGGACCGGGACAGACTACGGGGAGCTGTTTTTT. It encodes CASRTGTDYGELFF.